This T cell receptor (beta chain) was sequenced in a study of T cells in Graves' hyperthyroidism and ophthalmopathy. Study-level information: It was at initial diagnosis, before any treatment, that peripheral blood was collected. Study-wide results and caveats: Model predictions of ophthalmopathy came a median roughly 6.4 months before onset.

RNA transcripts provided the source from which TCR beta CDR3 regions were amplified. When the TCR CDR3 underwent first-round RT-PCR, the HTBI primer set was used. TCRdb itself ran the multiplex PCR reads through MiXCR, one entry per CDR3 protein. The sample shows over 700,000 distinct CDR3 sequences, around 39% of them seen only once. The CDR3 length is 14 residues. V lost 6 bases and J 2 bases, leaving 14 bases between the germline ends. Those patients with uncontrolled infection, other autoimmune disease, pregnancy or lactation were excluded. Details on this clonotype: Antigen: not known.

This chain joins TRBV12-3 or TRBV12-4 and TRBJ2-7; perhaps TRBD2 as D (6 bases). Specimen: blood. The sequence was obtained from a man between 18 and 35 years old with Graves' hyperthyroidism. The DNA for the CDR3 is TGTGCCAGCAGCCCGGGGGTTGATCCCTACGAGCAGTACTTC. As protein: CASSPGVDPYEQYF.